Shown below are 20 T cell receptor beta chains from a single sample sequenced in a study of T cell responses to AZD1222 COVID-19 vaccine. Generated by immunoSEQ multiplex PCR, the TCRdb table keeps only in-frame clones and is missing some. The top ten hold approximately 12% of the sample, which has 110,000 to 150,000 clones, about 92% seen once. The source was peripheral blood, collected after recovery from COVID-19. All receptors come from an adult who had recovered from COVID-19.

This clone was seen a handful of times. The chain employs TRBV7-9 and TRBJ2-1; 11 bases are shared with TRBD2. The V segment lost 5 bases and the J segment 3 bases; nucleotides outside the gene matches: 6. Germline values: CDR1 SEHNR, CDR2 FQNEAQ (reference sequence). This CDR3 is 16 amino acids long. Here the CDR3 DNA reads TGTGCCAGCAGCCCCCGACTAGCGGGAAACTACAATGAGCAGTTCTTC. Translating gives CASSPRLAGNYNEQFF.

The chain is built from TRBV6-5 and TRBJ1-4; D possibly corresponds to TRBD1 (6 bases). The CDR3 is 15 residues long. With 0 bases removed from V and 7 bases from J, the gap between germline ends came to 12 bases. Germline V gene sequence: CDR1 MNHEY, CDR2 SVGAGI. The CDR3 region is CASSYSGAYSEKLFF. CDR3 nucleotide sequence: TGTGCCAGCAGTTACTCGGGGGCGTATAGTGAAAAACTGTTTTTT.

This clone was detected once. This chain's CDR3 is CASSLPGNYGYTF. DNA for the CDR3: TGTGCCAGCAGCTTACCAGGCAACTATGGCTACACCTTC. The chain combines TRBV5-6 with TRBJ1-2; D not resolved. Between the trimmed V and J ends, which lost 2 bases and 2 bases, there was a span of 7 bases. Per germline, CDR1 SGHDT and CDR2 YYEEEE. This CDR3 is built from 13 residues.

The V gene is TRBV18, the J gene TRBJ2-3; tentatively, D is TRBD2 (5 bases). Germline V gives CDR1 KGHSH, CDR2 LQKENI. Trimming removed 6 bases at V and 6 bases at J, with 19 bases between. The CDR3 is made up of 15 amino acids. In DNA, the CDR3 is TGTGCCAGCTCGGCGGGCCCTAATACCGAGGATACGCAGTATTTT. This codes for CASSAGPNTEDTQYF.

The chain couples TRBV28 to TRBJ1-2, with a possible D match to TRBD1 (5 bases). Trimming left V 8 bases short and J 4 bases short, with 14 bases between. This CDR3 contains 13 residues. The germline CDR1 and CDR2 sequences are MDHEN and SYDVKM. Here the CDR3 DNA reads TGTGCCAGCGGGGCCCTTCTGGGCTATGGCTACACCTTC. Amino acid sequence: CASGALLGYGYTF.

V and J are TRBV27 and TRBJ2-7; maybe TRBD1 (6 bases). The CDR3 consists of 14 residues. Trimming removed 4 bases from V and 7 bases from J, with 17 bases in between. CDR1 and CDR2 from the germline V gene are MNHEY and SMNVEV (reference sequence). In nucleotides, the CDR3 is TGTGCCAGCAGTTCCGGGACACTTACGAGGGAGCAGTACTTC. Amino acids: CASSSGTLTREQYF.

The gene calls are TRBV11-2 and TRBJ2-3; 8 nucleotides line up with TRBD2. This CDR3 region has 13 residues. The germline V gene has CDR1 SGHAT and CDR2 FQNNGV. With V trimmed by 5 bases and J by 8 bases, 6 bases remained unmatched. This CDR3 reads CASSPGGGLTQYF. CDR3 sequence (DNA): TGTGCCAGCAGCCCCGGGGGGGGCCTTACGCAGTATTTT. Full variable domain (rest looked up from reference TRBV11-2 and TRBJ2-3): EAGVAQSPRYKIIEKRQSVAFWCNPISGHATLYWYQQILGQGPKLLIQFQNNGVVDDSQLPKDRFSAERLKGVDSTLKIQPAKLEDSAVYLCASSPGGGLTQYFGPGTRLTVL.

The V call is TRBV3-1 (or the pseudogene TRBV3-2), the J call TRBJ1-2; D remains unclear. The CDR3 is 15 residues long. CDR1 is LGHDT and CDR2 is YNNKEL in the germline V gene (reference sequence). Trimming left V 0 bases short and J 7 bases short, with 15 bases between. The CDR3 bases are TGTGCCAGCAGCCAAGAGGGCGGCGCAAACGGTGGCTACACCTTC. This translates into CASSQEGGANGGYTF.

V gene TRBV10-3 combines with J gene TRBJ2-1; TRBD2 aligns across 9 bases. Losses at the gene ends were 10 bases for V and 2 bases for J; bases not matched to a gene: 6. The CDR3 runs 14 residues. Per germline, CDR1 ENHRY and CDR2 SYGVKD. CDR3 amino acids: CATQREETYNEQFF. As DNA, the CDR3 is TGTGCCACCCAGCGGGAGGAAACCTACAATGAGCAGTTCTTC.

The chain uses TRBV4-1 and TRBJ2-1; 7 positions agree with TRBD1. CDR3 length: 16 amino acids. The ends lost 0 bases at V and 2 bases at J; junction bases unmatched: 4. Germline assignment: CDR1 MGHRA and CDR2 YSYEKL. Here the CDR3 reads CASSQEDRLAYNEQFF. The DNA for the CDR3 is TGCGCCAGCAGCCAAGAGGACAGGCTGGCCTACAATGAGCAGTTCTTC.

The rearrangement joins TRBV5-1 to TRBJ2-7, with TRBD2 identical over 8 bases. Germline V CDR1 and CDR2: SGHRS, YFSETQ. The trim removed 1 base at V and 0 bases at J, leaving 3 bases unmatched. The CDR3 runs to 15 residues. The CDR3 region is CASSLSGGHSYEQYF. DNA for the CDR3: TGCGCCAGCAGCTTGTCGGGAGGGCACTCCTACGAGCAGTACTTC.

The chain has TRBV6-4 and TRBJ2-1, with a weak D call TRBD1 (6 bases). CDR1 is MRHNA and CDR2 is SNTAGT in the germline V gene. The length of the CDR3 is 16 residues. Trimming pared 0 bases from V and 4 bases from J, leaving 13 bases between. CDR3 DNA sequence: TGTGCCAGCAGTGACTCGAGGCAGGGGACGTACAATGAGCAGTTCTTC. This gives the protein CASSDSRQGTYNEQFF.

CDR3 in amino acids: CASSFAVLLVENEQYF. The CDR3 nucleotides are TGTGCCAGCAGTTTTGCGGTCTTATTAGTGGAAAACGAGCAGTACTTC. The rearrangement joins TRBV28 to TRBJ2-7; D gene ambiguous. CDR1 is MDHEN and CDR2 is SYDVKM in the germline V gene. V was pared by 3 bases and J by 5 bases, with 20 bases between. This CDR3 is 16 amino acids long.

The chain joins TRBV7-9 to TRBJ2-7; D ambiguous. The V gene lost 4 bases and the J gene lost 2 bases, with 12 bases spanning the gap. Germline V gene data show CDR1 as SEHNR and CDR2 as FQNEAQ (reference sequence). CDR3 size: 14 residues. The CDR3 reads CASSSAGRPYEQYF. CDR3 nucleotide sequence: TGTGCCAGCAGCTCCGCAGGTAGGCCCTACGAGCAGTACTTC.

This chain links TRBV11-2 with TRBJ2-1, with D perhaps being TRBD1 or TRBD2 (6 bases each). V was cut by 1 base and J by 5 bases, with 12 bases left in between. From germline, CDR1 is SGHAT and CDR2 FQNNGV. The CDR3 is 15 residues long. The CDR3 coding sequence is TGTGCCAGCAGCTTAGTAGGGGGGCAAGACAATGAGCAGTTCTTC. It specifies CASSLVGGQDNEQFF.

The chain is built from TRBV9 and TRBJ2-5; D gene uncertain. V dropped 5 bases and J dropped 0 bases, with 5 bases sitting between them. The length of the CDR3 is 12 residues. The germline CDR1 and CDR2 sequences are SGDLS and YYNGEE. The CDR3 here is CASSQNQETQYF. The CDR3 nucleotides read TGTGCCAGCAGTCAGAACCAAGAGACCCAGTACTTC.

This chain uses TRBV28 with TRBJ1-5; D is unclear. Per germline, CDR1 MDHEN and CDR2 SYDVKM. CDR3 size: 14 residues. V was trimmed by 4 bases and J by 3 bases, leaving 10 bases between them. The CDR3 spells CASSYGGNNQPQHF. CDR3 sequence (DNA): TGTGCCAGCAGTTACGGCGGAAACAATCAGCCCCAGCATTTT.

The chain joins TRBV15 to TRBJ2-1, with no clear D. Per germline, CDR1 LNHNV and CDR2 YYDKDF (reference sequence). There are 13 residues in the CDR3. The V gene lost 3 bases and the J gene lost 6 bases, with 9 bases spanning the gap. CDR3 sequence reads: CATSRGSTNEQFF. In DNA form, the CDR3 reads TGTGCCACCAGCAGGGGTAGCACCAATGAGCAGTTCTTC.

The gene calls are TRBV5-1 and TRBJ2-7; possibly TRBD1 for D (5 bases). The CDR3 consists of 12 residues. Germline CDR1 reads SGHRS; CDR2 reads YFSETQ. Trimming removed 4 bases at V and 4 bases at J, with 9 bases between. The CDR3 bases are TGCGCCAGCAGCAAGGACATGTACGAGCAGTACTTC. Its translation: CASSKDMYEQYF.

The V and J genes are TRBV6-5 and TRBJ1-2, with D perhaps TRBD1 (5 bases). The CDR3 sequence is 14 residues long. Germline lookup yields CDR1 MNHEY and CDR2 SVGAGI. V lost 6 bases and J 10 bases, leaving 21 bases between the germline ends. The CDR3 reads CASRRFGGVSDYTF. CDR3 sequence (DNA): TGTGCCAGCAGGCGGTTTGGGGGGGTTTCGGACTACACCTTC.